This T cell receptor (beta chain) was recorded in a study of memory CD8 T cells in hepatitis C reinfection. Overall study: Chronic HCV followed reinfection in two donors who cleared primary infection.

Note on this clone: Other DNA sequences of this sample code for an identical CDR3.

Clones were read by immunoSEQ multiplex PCR, and TCRdb kept only the in-frame ones, dropping some. This sample has about 46,000 clones; 85% to 90% occur once, and the top ten carry around 0.7%. The time point here: late/post reinfection, 12 to 24 weeks after detection. No in vitro expansion preceded TCR sequencing of the sorted cells. People who inject drugs from Montreal's HEPCO study were the donors. Sequenced: naive CD8+ T cells sorted from blood. The sequence was collected from a man between 18 and 29 years old with hepatitis C virus infection.

CDR3 region: CASSVAGTDTQYF. CDR3 bases: TGTGCCAGCAGCGTAGCAGGGACAGATACGCAGTATTTT. The chain links TRBV9 to TRBJ2-3, with a weak D call TRBD1 (5 bases). V was shortened by 0 bases and J by 3 bases, with 5 bases between the two germline ends. This CDR3 is 13 amino acids long. CDR1 and CDR2 (germline): SGDLS, YYNGEE. Full variable domain (remainder filled in from reference TRBV9 and TRBJ2-3): DSGVTQTPKHLITATGQRVTLRCSPRSGDLSVYWYQQSLDQGLQFLIQYYNGEERAKGNILERFSAQQFPDLHSELNLSSLELGDSALYFCASSVAGTDTQYFGPGTRLTVL.